Following are 7 T cell receptor beta chains from one sample sequenced in a study of blood T cell repertoires in COVID-19. The protocol was immunoSEQ multiplex PCR, while the TCRdb copy is restricted to in-frame clones and leaves out a portion. This sample yields roughly 150,000 clones, of which 70% to 90% are seen a single time; about 6.9% belongs to the top ten. Sequenced: peripheral blood. The receptors were sampled from an elderly man with COVID-19, enrolled during active disease.

This chain joins TRBV12-3 or TRBV12-4 and TRBJ1-2; D remains unclear. CDR3 length equals 11 residues. V lost 11 bases to trimming and J lost 7 bases, with 14 bases between them. For the CDR3, the DNA is TGTGCCTGCTCGAGGATGGGTGGCTACACCTTC. Encoded protein: CACSRMGGYTF.

CDR3 nucleotides: TGTGCCAGCAGCTTGGGACTAGGGGATACGCAGTATTTT. Translating it yields CASSLGLGDTQYF. The genes are TRBV11-3 and TRBJ2-3; 8 nucleotides align to TRBD2. Germline V CDR1 and CDR2: SGHNT, YENEEA. There are 13 residues in the CDR3. J lost 6 bases, V lost 3 bases, and 2 bases had no gene match.

The rearrangement uses TRBV4-1 and TRBJ1-3; 7 positions match TRBD1. The junction had 7 bases not matched to a gene; V was cut back by 5 bases and J by 0 bases. This CDR3 has 16 residues. Germline CDR1 reads MGHRA; CDR2 reads YSYEKL. This chain's CDR3 is CASSIPGTASGNTIYF. CDR3 DNA sequence: TGCGCCAGCAGCATCCCCGGGACAGCCTCTGGAAACACCATATATTTT.

J is TRBJ2-2 and V is TRBV3-1 (or the pseudogene TRBV3-2); possibly TRBD2 for D (6 bases). Between the trimmed V and J ends, which lost 7 bases and 4 bases, there was a span of 19 bases. This CDR3 is 16 amino acids long. CDR1 and CDR2 (germline): LGHDT, YNNKEL (reference sequence). The CDR3 DNA reads as TGTGCCAGCACCCCCGCGGGGCCTCGCGGCACCGGGGAGCTGTTTTTT. It codes for CASTPAGPRGTGELFF.

The V call is TRBV7-9, the J call TRBJ2-3; TRBD2 aligns across 9 bases. V was clipped by 1 base and J by 0 bases; unmatched bases: 2. The CDR3 spans 16 residues. Germline CDR1 is SEHNR and CDR2 is FQNEAQ (reference sequence). The CDR3 protein is CASSLDLAGSTDTQYF. The CDR3 nucleotides are TGTGCCAGCAGCTTAGACCTAGCGGGAAGCACAGATACGCAGTATTTT.

The gene calls are TRBV28 and TRBJ1-2, with a possible D match to TRBD1 (5 bases). V lost 5 bases and J 3 bases, leaving 25 bases between the germline ends. This CDR3 is built from 18 residues. Per the germline V gene, CDR1 is MDHEN and CDR2 is SYDVKM. The CDR3 DNA reads TGTGCCAGCAGTCCGGGGGAGGGTACTATTGGTTTAGACTATGGCTACACCTTC. It is translated as CASSPGEGTIGLDYGYTF.

This clone was counted once. The V gene is TRBV10-1, the J gene TRBJ2-7; tentatively, D is TRBD1 (6 bases). Germline CDR1 and CDR2: WNHNN and SYGVQD (reference sequence). The CDR3 contains 13 residues. Trimming pared 5 bases from V and 6 bases from J, leaving 14 bases between. The CDR3 DNA reads TGCGCCAGCAGTTCCCAGGGGTTCTCCGAGCAGTACTTC. It encodes CASSSQGFSEQYF.